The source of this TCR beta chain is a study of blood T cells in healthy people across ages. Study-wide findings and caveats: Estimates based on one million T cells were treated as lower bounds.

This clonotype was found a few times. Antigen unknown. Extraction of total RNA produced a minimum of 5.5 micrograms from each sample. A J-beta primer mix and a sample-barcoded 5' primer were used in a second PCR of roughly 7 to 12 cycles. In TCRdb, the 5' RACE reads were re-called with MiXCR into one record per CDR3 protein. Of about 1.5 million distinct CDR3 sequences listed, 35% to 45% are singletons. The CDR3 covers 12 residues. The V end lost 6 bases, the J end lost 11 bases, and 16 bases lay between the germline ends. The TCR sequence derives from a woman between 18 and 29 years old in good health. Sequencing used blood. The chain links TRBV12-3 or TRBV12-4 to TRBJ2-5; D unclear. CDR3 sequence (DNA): TGTGCCAGCAGGGCCGGGCCGGATGAGCAGTACTTC. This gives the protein CASRAGPDEQYF.